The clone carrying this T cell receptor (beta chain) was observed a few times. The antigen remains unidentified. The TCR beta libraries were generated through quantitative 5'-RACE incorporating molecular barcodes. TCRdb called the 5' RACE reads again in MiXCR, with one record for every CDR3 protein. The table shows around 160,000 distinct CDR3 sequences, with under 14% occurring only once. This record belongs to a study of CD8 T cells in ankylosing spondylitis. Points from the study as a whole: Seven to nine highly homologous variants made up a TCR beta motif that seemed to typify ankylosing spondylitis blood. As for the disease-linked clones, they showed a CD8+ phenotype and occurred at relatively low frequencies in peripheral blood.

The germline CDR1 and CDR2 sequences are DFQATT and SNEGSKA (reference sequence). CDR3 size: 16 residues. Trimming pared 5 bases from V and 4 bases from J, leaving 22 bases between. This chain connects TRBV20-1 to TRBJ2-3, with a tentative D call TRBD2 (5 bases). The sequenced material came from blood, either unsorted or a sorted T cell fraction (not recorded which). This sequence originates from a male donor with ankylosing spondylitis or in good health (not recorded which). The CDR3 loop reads CSASLRGGEVADTQYF. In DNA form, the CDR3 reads TGCAGTGCTTCCCTCCGGGGTGGAGAGGTCGCAGATACGCAGTATTTT.